The rows below give T cell receptor beta chains drawn from one sample of a study of T cell responses to AZD1222 COVID-19 vaccine. Sequencing was performed with immunoSEQ multiplex PCR; in TCRdb, only in-frame clones are kept and a portion is missing. The data show 75,000 to 95,000 clones, approximately 81% seen once. The sequencing used peripheral blood, collected 28 days after the second AZD1222 dose. The receptors shown here come from an adult who received the AZD1222 COVID-19 vaccine. CDR3s leave out the opening cysteine and the closing phenylalanine or tryptophan.

ASSYRTSGRAKEQY TRBJ2-7 TRBV6-5
SVAEGPETQY TRBJ2-5 TRBV29-1
ATSKQDSLVQETQY TRBJ2-5 TRBV15
ASSPSRQNYEQY TRBJ2-7 TRBV7-2
AWSRDPSTDTQY TRBJ2-3 TRBV30
ASSYSGGALYEQY TRBJ2-7 TRBV27
ASSLAEFNEQF TRBJ2-1 TRBV11-2
ASSPSKGRLSEQY TRBJ2-7 TRBV18
ASGLAGGETQY TRBJ2-5 TRBV12-5
ASSKGQTYGYT TRBJ1-2 TRBV18
ATSDFSPPVLEKLF TRBJ1-4 TRBV24-1